This TCR beta chain comes out of a study of human T cells and chemical hapten exposure. MiXCR was run by TCRdb on the RACE reads, yielding one entry per CDR3 protein. The sample holds tens of thousands of distinct CDR3 sequences, under 11% seen once. This CDR3 region has 13 residues. V lost 0 bases to trimming and J lost 5 bases, with 5 bases between them. Germline CDR1 and CDR2: SGDLS and YYNGEE. Documented time point: patch test 2, 6 weeks after DPC sensitization. Specified treatment: therapeutic diphenylcyclopropenone sensitization with weekly scalp DPC. Patches went on only after blood had been drawn each time.

The sample consisted of whole blood, taken in connection with sensitization to the hapten diphenylcyclopropenone (DPC). The chain uses TRBV9 and TRBJ2-2, with D unresolved. The clonotype was recovered from a woman between 50 and 59 years old with alopecia areata. Some clones in this sample may be carry-over from other donors' samples. CDR3 in DNA: TGTGCCAGCAGCGTAGCAGAGACCGGGGAGCTGTTTTTT. This gives the protein CASSVAETGELFF.